This T cell receptor beta chain came from a study of blood T cells in healthy people across ages. Between the trimmed V and J ends, which lost 4 bases and 9 bases, there was a span of 13 bases. The CDR3 covers 13 residues. Germline CDR1 and CDR2: SEHNR and FQNEAQ (reference sequence). A second PCR of 7 to 11 cycles used a sample-barcoded 5' primer and a J-beta primer mix. Every molecule of cDNA carried a tag from a template-switch adaptor with 12 random nucleotides. Any given sample supplied a minimum of 2.5 million CDR3-containing paired-end reads. TCRdb used MiXCR to reprocess the 5' RACE reads, holding one entry per CDR3 protein. The sample includes 1.8 million or so distinct CDR3 sequences, around 42% of them seen just once. The amount of total RNA extracted per sample was at least 6 micrograms. Notes on this clonotype: What it binds is unknown.

Study results and caveats: Higher diversity and more naive CD4+ cells were features of long-lived donors, compared to aged donors.

This TCR was sampled from a human donor in good health. The rearrangement joins TRBV7-9 to TRBJ2-1; D unclear. Specimen: blood. The CDR3 loop reads CASSSRPTGEQFF. In DNA, the CDR3 is TGTGCCAGCAGCTCGAGGCCTACGGGTGAGCAGTTCTTC. Using reference TRBV7-9 and TRBJ2-1 for the parts outside the CDR3, the full variable domain is DTGVSQNPRHKITKRGQNVTFRCDPISEHNRLYWYRQTLGQGPEFLTYFQNEAQLEKSRLLSDRFSAERPKGSFSTLEIQRTEQGDSAMYLCASSSRPTGEQFFGPGTRLTVL.